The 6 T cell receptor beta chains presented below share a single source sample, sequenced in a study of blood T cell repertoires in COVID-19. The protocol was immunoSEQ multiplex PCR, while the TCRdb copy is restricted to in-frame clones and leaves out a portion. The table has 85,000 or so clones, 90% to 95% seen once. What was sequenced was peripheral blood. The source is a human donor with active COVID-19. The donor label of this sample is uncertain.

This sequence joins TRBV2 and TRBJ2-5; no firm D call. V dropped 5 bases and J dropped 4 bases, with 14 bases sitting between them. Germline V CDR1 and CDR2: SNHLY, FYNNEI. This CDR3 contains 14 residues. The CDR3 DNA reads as TGTGCCAGCAGTCCGGAAGATGGCGGAGAGACCCAGTACTTC. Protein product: CASSPEDGGETQYF.

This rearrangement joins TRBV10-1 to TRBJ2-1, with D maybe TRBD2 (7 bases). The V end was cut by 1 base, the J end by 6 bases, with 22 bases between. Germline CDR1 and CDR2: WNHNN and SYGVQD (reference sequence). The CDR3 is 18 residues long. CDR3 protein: CASSELGGGRVSGNEQFF. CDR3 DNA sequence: TGCGCCAGCAGTGAGTTAGGGGGGGGGCGAGTTTCAGGCAATGAGCAGTTCTTC.

The CDR3 is CASTPGAVQGTDTQYF. In nucleotides, the CDR3 is TGTGCCAGCACCCCAGGGGCCGTTCAGGGCACAGATACGCAGTATTTT. This chain uses TRBV28 with TRBJ2-3, with D possibly TRBD1 on 6 matching bases. The V end lost 7 bases, the J end lost 1 base, and 18 bases lay between the germline ends. The CDR3 extends over 16 amino acids. Germline V lookup: CDR1 MDHEN, CDR2 SYDVKM.

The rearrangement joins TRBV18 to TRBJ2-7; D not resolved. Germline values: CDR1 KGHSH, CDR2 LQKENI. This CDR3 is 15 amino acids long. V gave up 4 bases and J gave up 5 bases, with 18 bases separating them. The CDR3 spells CASSLSPLIFDEQYF. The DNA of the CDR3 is TGTGCCAGCTCACTGTCCCCCCTTATCTTCGACGAGCAGTACTTC.

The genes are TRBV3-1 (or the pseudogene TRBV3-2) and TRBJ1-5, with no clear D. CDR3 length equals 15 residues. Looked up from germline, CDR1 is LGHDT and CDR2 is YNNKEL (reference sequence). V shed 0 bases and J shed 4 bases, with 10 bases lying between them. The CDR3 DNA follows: TGTGCCAGCAGCCAAGATTCGGGGTTTAATCAGCCCCAGCATTTT. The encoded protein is CASSQDSGFNQPQHF.

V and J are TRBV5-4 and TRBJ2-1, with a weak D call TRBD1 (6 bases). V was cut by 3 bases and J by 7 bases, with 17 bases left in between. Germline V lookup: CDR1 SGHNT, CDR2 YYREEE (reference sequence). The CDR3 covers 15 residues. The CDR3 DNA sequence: TGTGCCAGCAGCTCGGTGGGGGCCTCGGGGAATGAGCAGTTCTTC. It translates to CASSSVGASGNEQFF.